This T cell receptor (beta chain) is drawn from a study of T cell responses to AZD1222 COVID-19 vaccine. Clones were sequenced by immunoSEQ multiplex PCR, and TCRdb holds only the in-frame ones, with some missing. The table has more than 100,000 clones, roughly nine tenths seen once. In regard to this clone: Its cognate antigen is unknown.

The CDR3 covers 14 residues. Per germline, CDR1 LNHDA and CDR2 SQIVND (reference sequence). Between the trimmed V and J ends, which lost 3 bases and 4 bases, there was a span of 12 bases. Regarding the study as a whole: The span of vaccine-associated CD4 TCRs extended across spike, with dominance at 160-218 and 743-854. Repertoire sampling happened only post peak T cell response.

This chain links TRBV19 with TRBJ1-2, with D possibly TRBD1 on 5 matching bases. The sample in question was peripheral blood, obtained on day 0 of AZD1222 vaccination. The TCR originated in an adult in good health. The CDR3 coding sequence is TGTGCCAGTAGTATGGCAGGGCCAGGCTATGGCTACACCTTC. As protein: CASSMAGPGYGYTF.